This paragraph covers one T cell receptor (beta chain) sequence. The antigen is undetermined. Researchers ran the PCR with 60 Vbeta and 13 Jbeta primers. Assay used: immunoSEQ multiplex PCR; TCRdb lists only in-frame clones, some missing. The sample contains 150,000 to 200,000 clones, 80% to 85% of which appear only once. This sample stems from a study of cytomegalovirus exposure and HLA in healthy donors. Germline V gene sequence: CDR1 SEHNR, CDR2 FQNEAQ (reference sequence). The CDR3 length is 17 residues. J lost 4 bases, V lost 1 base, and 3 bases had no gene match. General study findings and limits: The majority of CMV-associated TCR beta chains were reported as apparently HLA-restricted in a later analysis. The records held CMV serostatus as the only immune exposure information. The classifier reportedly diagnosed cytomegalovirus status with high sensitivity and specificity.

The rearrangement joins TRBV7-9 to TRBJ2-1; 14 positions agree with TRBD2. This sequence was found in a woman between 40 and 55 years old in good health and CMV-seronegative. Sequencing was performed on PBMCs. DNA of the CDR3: TGTGCCAGCAGCTTAGGACTAGCGGGAGGGCTGTACAATGAGCAGTTCTTC. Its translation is CASSLGLAGGLYNEQFF.